The rows below give T cell receptor beta chains drawn from one sample of a study of Graves' ophthalmopathy and Graves' hyperthyroidism. TCRdb passed the multiplex PCR reads through MiXCR, listing each CDR3 protein once. The table lists more than 300,000 distinct CDR3 sequences, roughly 15% of them singletons. What was sequenced was peripheral blood. These receptors were collected from a woman between 18 and 29 years old with stable Graves' hyperthyroidism. Both conserved end residues are part of each CDR3. A D gene is named only where the DNA matches it firmly. Not every row has a clone size; where given, it reads once, few, many or a size class.

V: TRBV11-3; D: NA; size: NA; J: TRBJ1-3; CDR3: CASSYYGFGGNTIYF
V: TRBV7-3; D: NA; size: many; J: TRBJ2-5; CDR3: CASSWGTLGGETQYF
V: TRBV11-3; D: NA; size: many; J: TRBJ2-7; CDR3: CASSLGGFSSYEQYF
V: TRBV12-3/TRBV12-4; D: NA; size: many; J: TRBJ1-5; CDR3: CASSQNHREPQHF
V: TRBV12-3/TRBV12-4; D: NA; size: many; J: TRBJ2-6; CDR3: CASSFRSGANVLTF
V: TRBV20-1; D: TRBD1; size: many; J: TRBJ1-1; CDR3: CSARQGGSHTEAFF
V: TRBV12-3/TRBV12-4; D: NA; size: many; J: TRBJ2-5; CDR3: CASSSPLAPQETQYF
V: TRBV5-1; D: NA; size: NA; J: TRBJ1-1; CDR3: CASSLNVQGRDTEAFF
V: TRBV19; D: NA; size: many; J: TRBJ2-6; CDR3: CAVAPGELGANVLTF
V: TRBV19; D: NA; size: many; J: TRBJ1-2; CDR3: CASSPSGADSPYGYTF
V: TRBV6-5; D: NA; size: NA; J: TRBJ1-2; CDR3: CASSYAAGEINYGYTF
V: TRBV14; D: NA; size: few; J: TRBJ2-2; CDR3: CASSPLRPGVDTGELFF
V: TRBV18; D: NA; size: many; J: TRBJ2-5; CDR3: CASSPRDRFQETQYF
V: TRBV2; D: NA; size: NA; J: TRBJ2-4; CDR3: CASSARLLAKNIKYF
V: TRBV27; D: TRBD2; size: many; J: TRBJ2-7; CDR3: CASSSGLAGRYEQYF
V: TRBV2; D: NA; size: many; J: TRBJ2-4; CDR3: CASSEFAGVYIQYF
V: TRBV19; D: NA; size: many; J: TRBJ1-2; CDR3: CASSIYTLGSSGYTF
V: TRBV12-3/TRBV12-4; D: NA; size: NA; J: TRBJ1-1; CDR3: CASSPDPLEAFF
V: TRBV2; D: NA; size: few; J: TRBJ2-5; CDR3: CASSSWGRQETQYF
V: TRBV4-2; D: TRBD2; size: many; J: TRBJ2-2; CDR3: CASSHPGTTNTGELFF
V: TRBV7-8; D: NA; size: many; J: TRBJ2-7; CDR3: CASSLQIEQYF
V: TRBV27; D: NA; size: many; J: TRBJ1-1; CDR3: CASSVGLSTEAFF
V: TRBV19; D: NA; size: many; J: TRBJ2-5; CDR3: CASSIVQAGNGETQYF
V: TRBV20-1; D: NA; size: many; J: TRBJ2-2; CDR3: CSALRDRGTGELFF
V: TRBV7-2; D: NA; size: few; J: TRBJ1-1; CDR3: CASSSVTGMNTEAFF
V: TRBV7-2; D: TRBD1; size: many; J: TRBJ1-1; CDR3: CASSHDRGEAFF
V: TRBV18; D: NA; size: many; J: TRBJ1-1; CDR3: CASSPNHGTEAFF
V: TRBV12-3/TRBV12-4; D: NA; size: many; J: TRBJ1-5; CDR3: CASSFRRAGDSQPQHF